What follows is one T cell receptor (beta chain) and its context. The antigen it binds to is not known. No base-level quality is on record; no much larger clone is a single base apart. Libraries were built with the immunoSEQ multiplex PCR assay. In its TCRdb copy, this immuneACCESS table keeps in-frame sequences only and misses some clones. Where compared with another copy, unresolved V genes explain less than half of these, and the others have no known cause. In all, the sample holds around 100,000 clones, and roughly 89% of those were seen once. Of the sample, around 3% is held by the ten largest clones. The record originates from a study of control samples from healthy donors and cancer patients (dated by TCRdb to about 2020). Sequences SGHAT (CDR1) and FQNNGV (CDR2) are obtained from the germline V gene. Trimming at the junction amounts to 5 bases on V and 0 bases on J, and the germline ends lie 11 bases apart. The CDR3 sequence holds 16 residues, the cysteine and phenylalanine included. Solely the CDR3 DNA is kept, with 48 bases framed from the first base.

The source material was blood. The clonotype originates from a human donor in good health. The donor label of this sample is uncertain. The V gene is TRBV11-2 and the J gene is TRBJ2-6; the D gene cannot be resolved reliably. The CDR3 region has the sequence CASSPSVVSGANVLTF. DNA sequence: TGTGCCAGCAGCCCGAGTGTCGTCTCTGGGGCCAACGTCCTGACTTTC.